These 32 T cell receptor beta chains were all obtained from the same sample, sequenced in a study of blood T cell repertoires in COVID-19 (dated by TCRdb to the early 2020s). Receptors were amplified or captured by the immunoSEQ multiplex PCR assay. TCRdb took this table from immuneACCESS and kept in-frame rearrangements with V and J called. Such tables lack part of the clones; where checked against another copy, unresolved V genes explain under half of the gap, and the rest is unexplained. This sample comprises 150,000 to 200,000 clones, over 75% of them detected only once. 3.3% of the sample is taken by the ten largest. The specimen sequenced was peripheral blood. The receptors shown here come from a man in his 60s with acute or convalescent COVID-19.

The rearrangement links TRBV7-3 to TRBJ2-1, with 7 bases lining up with TRBD1. Germline V gene lookup returns CDR1 SGHTA and CDR2 FQGTGA. V was clipped by 5 bases and J by 5 bases; unmatched bases: 9. The CDR3 loop spans 15 amino acids. CDR3 sequence: CASSKAWTGNNEQFF. DNA of the CDR3: TGTGCCAGCAGCAAAGCCTGGACAGGTAACAATGAGCAGTTCTTC.

V usage is TRBV6-5 and J usage is TRBJ2-2; D is uncertain. V dropped 4 bases and J dropped 1 base, with 7 bases sitting between them. The V gene's germline CDR1 is MNHEY and CDR2 SVGAGI. The CDR3 length is 14 residues. The CDR3 DNA reads as TGTGCCAGCAGTTCCCAGGAGAACACCGGGGAGCTGTTTTTT. It translates to CASSSQENTGELFF.

The chain joins TRBV23-1 to TRBJ1-5; D gene uncertain. TRBV23-1 is an ORF for which the function is uncertain. The CDR3 spans 15 residues. V was clipped by 5 bases and J by 6 bases, with 17 bases between them. DNA of the CDR3: TGCGCCAGCAGTAAAAATGGACTAACCGGTCAGCCCCAGCATTTT. This encodes CASSKNGLTGQPQHF.

V gene TRBV28 combines with J gene TRBJ2-3; 9 nucleotides line up with TRBD2. The CDR3 consists of 16 residues. The V gene's germline CDR1 is MDHEN and CDR2 SYDVKM. J lost 1 base, V lost 3 bases, and 5 bases had no gene match. The CDR3 nucleotides are TGTGCCAGCAGTTTGCAGCGGGAGGATGGCACAGATACGCAGTATTTT. This sequence encodes CASSLQREDGTDTQYF.

The chain carries TRBV6-6 and TRBJ1-5, with TRBD1 matching 10 bases. Losses at the gene ends were 3 bases for V and 5 bases for J; bases not matched to a gene: 4. This CDR3 is built from 15 residues. Germline values: CDR1 MNHNY, CDR2 SVGAGI (reference sequence). CDR3 sequence (DNA): TGTGCCAGCAGTTATAAGGGACAGGGGTATCAGCCCCAGCATTTT. It translates to CASSYKGQGYQPQHF.

The CDR3 nucleotides are TGTGCCAGCAGTTCCCTAAGGGGGAGCTACACCTTC. Its protein is CASSSLRGSYTF. The chain links TRBV6-5 to TRBJ1-2; TRBD1 might be the D (6 bases). The CDR3 sequence is 12 residues long. V lost 4 bases, J lost 9 bases, and 12 bases lay in between. CDR1 MNHEY and CDR2 SVGAGI come from the germline V gene.

CDR3 DNA: TGCGCCAGCAGCTTGAATGTAGGAGGGGCTGGGGAAAAACTGTTTTTT. Its protein product is CASSLNVGGAGEKLFF. This rearrangement joins TRBV5-1 to TRBJ1-4; possible D gene TRBD1, 5 bases. The CDR3 has 16 residues. Germline V lookup: CDR1 SGHRS, CDR2 YFSETQ. The V end lost 1 base, the J end lost 8 bases, and 18 bases lay between the germline ends. Full variable domain (remainder filled in from reference TRBV5-1 and TRBJ1-4): KAGVTQTPRYLIKTRGQQVTLSCSPISGHRSVSWYQQTPGQGLQFLFEYFSETQRNKGNFPGRFSGRQFSNSRSEMNVSTLELGDSALYLCASSLNVGGAGEKLFFGSGTQLSVL.

J is TRBJ2-7 and V is TRBV6-5, with 9 positions matching TRBD1. CDR1 is MNHEY and CDR2 is SVGAGI in the germline V gene. CDR3 size: 15 residues. The trim removed 4 bases at V and 3 bases at J, leaving 7 bases unmatched. The CDR3 nucleotides are TGTGCCAGCAGTTCCGCCGGGACAGGGCTCTACGAGCAGTACTTC. It specifies CASSSAGTGLYEQYF.

This chain links TRBV10-3 with TRBJ1-1; 10 nucleotides match TRBD1. J gave up 5 bases and V 6 bases, and 15 bases lay outside the gene matches. CDR1 is ENHRY, CDR2 SYGVKD, per germline. The length of the CDR3 is 17 residues. In DNA, the CDR3 is TGTGCCATCAGGGAGAGGGGGACAGGGGAACAGGGGACTGAAGCTTTCTTT. Protein product: CAIRERGTGEQGTEAFF.

This chain uses TRBV5-1 with TRBJ2-7; TRBD1 aligns across 7 bases. Germline CDR1 SGHRS, CDR2 YFSETQ. Trimming at V came to 4 bases and at J to 1 base, leaving 8 bases not matched to a gene. CDR3 length: 15 residues. CDR3 protein: CASSPRDRVSYEQYF. Here the CDR3 DNA reads TGCGCCAGCAGCCCCCGGGACAGAGTGTCCTACGAGCAGTACTTC.

This chain connects TRBV28 to TRBJ2-7, with 7 bases aligning to TRBD1. With V trimmed by 5 bases and J by 4 bases, 11 bases remained unmatched. Germline values: CDR1 MDHEN, CDR2 SYDVKM. The CDR3 sequence is 15 residues long. As DNA, the CDR3 is TGTGCCAGCAGTACGACCGGGACAGCAAGATACGAGCAGTACTTC. This sequence encodes CASSTTGTARYEQYF. The entire variable domain, with the rest obtained from reference TRBV28 and TRBJ2-7, is as follows: DVKVTQSSRYLVKRTGEKVFLECVQDMDHENMFWYRQDPGLGLRLIYFSYDVKMKEKGDIPEGYSVSREKKERFSLILESASTNQTSMYLCASSTTGTARYEQYFGPGTRLTVT.

This rearrangement joins TRBV3-1 (or the pseudogene TRBV3-2) to TRBJ1-6; maybe TRBD1 (5 bases). Germline V lookup: CDR1 LGHDT, CDR2 YNNKEL (reference sequence). V lost 2 bases and J 10 bases, leaving 18 bases between the germline ends. The CDR3 is 16 amino acids. CDR3: CASSQSWGGVGSPLHF. The CDR3 bases are TGTGCCAGCAGCCAAAGTTGGGGCGGGGTAGGCTCACCCCTCCACTTT.

The genes are TRBV11-2 and TRBJ2-2; 8 nucleotides line up with TRBD2. The V and J ends lost 2 bases and 8 bases, in that order; junction bases with no gene match: 13. The CDR3 has 17 amino acids. Germline CDR1 is SGHAT and CDR2 is FQNNGV. This CDR3 is CASSLRWGSGAVGELFF. In DNA form, the CDR3 reads TGTGCCAGCAGCTTAAGATGGGGTAGCGGGGCCGTGGGGGAGCTGTTTTTT.

The chain uses TRBV19 and TRBJ2-1, with TRBD2 matching 13 bases. The CDR3 extends over 17 amino acids. The V gene's germline CDR1 is LNHDA and CDR2 SQIVND (reference sequence). V dropped 3 bases and J dropped 0; count of bases not matched to a gene: 2. The chain's CDR3 is CASSIRTSGSSYNEQFF. In DNA form, the CDR3 reads TGTGCCAGTAGTATTAGGACTAGCGGGAGCTCCTACAATGAGCAGTTCTTC.

The chain links TRBV6-2 or TRBV6-3 to TRBJ2-7; TRBD1 aligns across 9 bases. The CDR3 has 15 amino acids. V shed 5 bases and J 0 bases; nucleotides not matched to a gene: 5. CDR1 is MNHEY and CDR2 is SVGEGT in the germline V gene. CDR3 residues: CASSKGQGPSYEQYF. In nucleotides, the CDR3 is TGTGCCAGCAGTAAGGGACAGGGTCCCTCCTACGAGCAGTACTTC.

The chain employs TRBV24-1 and TRBJ1-5; TRBD1 matches at 7 bases. Looked up from germline, CDR1 is KGHDR and CDR2 is SFDVKD. Trimming took 3 bases from V and 5 from J; bases not matched to a gene: 6. The CDR3 sequence is 15 residues long. The CDR3 spells CATSDPGTVYQPQHF. For the CDR3, the DNA is TGTGCCACCAGTGATCCCGGGACAGTTTATCAGCCCCAGCATTTT.

Here the CDR3 DNA reads TGTGCCAGCAGTGGAAACAGGGACAGGGTACACGAGCAGTACTTC. It translates to CASSGNRDRVHEQYF. The chain carries TRBV27 and TRBJ2-7, with 9 bases matching TRBD1. After removal of 5 bases from V and 5 bases from J, the junction contained 10 bases not matched to a gene. The CDR3 consists of 15 residues. CDR1 is MNHEY, CDR2 SMNVEV, per germline (reference sequence).

To note about this clone: The same CDR3 is also encoded by other DNA sequences in this sample. The J gene is TRBJ2-1, the V gene TRBV18; 7 nucleotides align to TRBD2. The CDR3 spans 15 residues. Trimming cost V 1 base and J 4 bases; bases outside gene matches: 4. Germline CDR1 and CDR2: KGHSH and LQKENI. CDR3 DNA sequence: TGTGCCAGCTCACCACGTCTAGCGGATTACAATGAGCAGTTCTTC. This translates into CASSPRLADYNEQFF.

This chain joins TRBV3-1 (or the pseudogene TRBV3-2) and TRBJ1-4; tentatively, D is TRBD1 (5 bases). The CDR3 has 19 amino acids. Germline V gene sequence: CDR1 LGHDT, CDR2 YNNKEL (reference sequence). V lost 0 bases, J lost 0 bases, and 17 bases lay in between. CDR3 region: CASSQDPPGGTATNEKLFF. The CDR3 coding sequence is TGTGCCAGCAGCCAAGATCCGCCGGGGGGAACGGCAACTAATGAAAAACTGTTTTTT.

The V and J genes are TRBV27 and TRBJ1-6; maybe TRBD1 (5 bases). Germline-derived CDR1 and CDR2 are MNHEY and SMNVEV (reference sequence). This CDR3 spans 14 amino acids. Deletions cut 5 bases from V and 8 bases from J, with 13 bases between. CDR3 sequence: CASSPWGGDSPLHF. CDR3 DNA sequence: TGTGCCAGCAGTCCATGGGGGGGGGATTCACCCCTCCACTTT.

The rearrangement joins TRBV19 to TRBJ2-5; a possible D gene is TRBD2 (6 bases). CDR1 and CDR2 from the germline V gene are LNHDA and SQIVND (reference sequence). Deletions cut 4 bases from V and 5 bases from J, with 20 bases between. This CDR3 spans 16 amino acids. In DNA, the CDR3 is TGTGCCAGTAGTAGGGCTCGGGGAGGTGGTCGGGAGACCCAGTACTTC. Translation gives CASSRARGGGRETQYF.

This clone was seen many times. V and J are TRBV6-5 and TRBJ2-1; 11 bases line up with TRBD2. CDR3 size: 15 residues. Germline CDR1 and CDR2: MNHEY and SVGAGI. V gave up 5 bases and J gave up 6 bases; unmatched junction bases: 6. The CDR3 sequence: CASSRTSGRGNEQFF. The CDR3 DNA is TGTGCCAGCAGTCGAACTAGCGGGAGAGGCAATGAGCAGTTCTTC.

In this sample, this clone turned up a few times. The chain uses TRBV7-2 and TRBJ2-5; D ambiguous. The CDR3 runs 16 residues. Germline CDR1 reads SGHTA; CDR2 reads FQGNSA. Trimming removed 2 bases from V and 1 base from J, with 14 bases in between. The CDR3 DNA reads TGTGCCAGCAGCTTATTGCCCTTATCGGGCCAAGAGACCCAGTACTTC. This gives the protein CASSLLPLSGQETQYF.

A single count supports this clone. This sequence joins TRBV28 and TRBJ1-1, with D possibly TRBD1 on 6 matching bases. Per germline, CDR1 MDHEN and CDR2 SYDVKM. The V and J ends lost 2 bases and 7 bases respectively, with 8 bases between them. This CDR3 is built from 12 residues. The CDR3 coding sequence is TGTGCCAGCAGTTTACAGGACAGTGAAGCTTTCTTT. This sequence encodes CASSLQDSEAFF.

The chain carries TRBV6-5 and TRBJ2-7, with D possibly being TRBD2 (7 bases). V lost 7 bases and J 4 bases, leaving 17 bases between the germline ends. This CDR3 is built from 14 residues. Germline CDR1 and CDR2: MNHEY and SVGAGI. The CDR3 bases are TGTGCCAGCATGGGAGGCGGGGGCAAATACGAGCAGTACTTC. Translated: CASMGGGGKYEQYF.

This rearrangement joins TRBV18 to TRBJ2-5; 8 nucleotides line up with TRBD1. V gave up 1 base and J gave up 0 bases; unmatched junction bases: 10. Germline V gives CDR1 KGHSH, CDR2 LQKENI. The CDR3 covers 18 residues. CDR3 sequence (DNA): TGTGCCAGCTCACCACTAACGCGGACAGGGCAACACCAAGAGACCCAGTACTTC. Protein product: CASSPLTRTGQHQETQYF. Full variable domain (remainder filled in from reference TRBV18 and TRBJ2-5): NAGVMQNPRHLVRRRGQEARLRCSPMKGHSHVYWYRQLPEEGLKFMVYLQKENIIDESGMPKERFSAEFPKEGPSILRIQQVVRGDSAAYFCASSPLTRTGQHQETQYFGPGTRLLVL.

The rearrangement links TRBV28 to TRBJ2-6, with a weak D call TRBD1 (5 bases). The germline CDR1 and CDR2 sequences are MDHEN and SYDVKM. The CDR3 has 16 amino acids. V was trimmed by 1 base and J by 1 base, leaving 8 bases between them. The CDR3 sequence is CASSLLGQSGANVLTF. The CDR3 coding sequence is TGTGCCAGCAGTTTATTGGGGCAGTCTGGGGCCAACGTCCTGACTTTC.

The chain couples TRBV7-2 to TRBJ1-1; D is perhaps TRBD1 (5 bases). Germline CDR1 SGHTA, CDR2 FQGNSA. Trimming shortened V by 4 bases and J by 1 base, and 10 bases separated the two germline ends. The CDR3 totals 14 residues. CDR3 loop: CASSSYQGNTEAFF. In DNA, the CDR3 is TGTGCCAGCAGCTCCTATCAGGGGAACACTGAAGCTTTCTTT.

The chain uses TRBV7-2 and TRBJ2-1; 11 nucleotides match TRBD1. The CDR3 covers 19 residues. The V gene's germline CDR1 is SGHTA and CDR2 FQGNSA. With V trimmed by 5 bases and J by 7 bases, 19 bases remained unmatched. The CDR3 DNA follows: TGTGCCAGCAGCCCCGGACAGGGGGCGGGGCGTAGCCTCGGGAATGAGCAGTTCTTC. Translated: CASSPGQGAGRSLGNEQFF.

This clone was observed once. The chain combines TRBV4-2 with TRBJ2-7; 7 bases are shared with TRBD1. The CDR3 loop spans 15 amino acids. V shed 0 bases and J 1 base; nucleotides not matched to a gene: 3. Per germline, CDR1 LGHNA and CDR2 YNFKEQ. This CDR3 is CASSQDSGQSYEQYF. DNA for the CDR3: TGTGCCAGCAGCCAAGATTCGGGACAGTCCTACGAGCAGTACTTC.

The chain couples TRBV19 to TRBJ2-7; TRBD1 might be the D (6 bases). The CDR3 runs 15 residues. Trimming shortened V by 0 bases and J by 2 bases, and 11 bases separated the two germline ends. The V gene's germline CDR1 is LNHDA and CDR2 SQIVND (reference sequence). The CDR3 DNA is TGTGCCAGTAGTATAGATGCAGGACAGACCTACGAGCAGTACTTC. Protein sequence: CASSIDAGQTYEQYF. The full variable domain, completed using reference TRBV19 and TRBJ2-7, is DGGITQSPKYLFRKEGQNVTLSCEQNLNHDAMYWYRQDPGQGLRLIYYSQIVNDFQKGDIAEGYSVSREKKESFPLTVTSAQKNPTAFYLCASSIDAGQTYEQYFGPGTRLTVT.

The gene calls are TRBV5-6 and TRBJ2-7; TRBD1 aligns across 7 bases. V dropped 1 base and J dropped 3; count of bases not matched to a gene: 4. Germline V gene data show CDR1 as SGHDT and CDR2 as YYEEEE. The CDR3 is made up of 14 amino acids. In nucleotides, the CDR3 is TGTGCCAGCAGCTTGCGTAACAGGGGCTACGAGCAGTACTTC. Translated, it gives CASSLRNRGYEQYF.